This passage covers 5 T cell receptor beta chains from one sample sequenced in a study of identical twins. TCRdb reprocessed the 5' RACE reads with MiXCR, giving one entry per CDR3 protein. The table has 350,000 or so distinct CDR3 sequences, 9% seen once. What was sequenced was naive T cells sorted from blood. The receptors were sampled from a woman in her fifties or sixties in good health.

The chain combines TRBV12-3 or TRBV12-4 with TRBJ2-5; D is possibly TRBD1 (6 bases). V dropped 5 bases and J dropped 5 bases, with 12 bases sitting between them. The CDR3 contains 13 residues. The CDR3 loop is CASSAGTMETQYF. CDR3 coding DNA: TGTGCCAGCAGTGCCGGGACAATGGAGACCCAGTACTTC.

At least ten counts were recorded for this clonotype. The V gene is TRBV9, the J gene TRBJ1-4, with D possibly being TRBD1 (5 bases). In germline, CDR1 is SGDLS, CDR2 YYNGEE. Trimming took off 0 bases at V and 4 bases at J, with 13 bases between the two ends. The length of the CDR3 is 16 residues. DNA for the CDR3: TGTGCCAGCAGCGTAGCGGAGGGACCGATTAATGAAAAACTGTTTTTT. Encoded protein: CASSVAEGPINEKLFF.

This clonotype was observed a few times. CDR3 in DNA: TGTGCCAGCAGTACCCGGACAGGGGGCTTGAGCTACACCTTC. Amino acid sequence: CASSTRTGGLSYTF. The chain has TRBV12-3 or TRBV12-4 and TRBJ1-2, with TRBD1 identical over 11 bases. The CDR3 spans 14 residues. Trimming at V came to 5 bases and at J to 9 bases, leaving 8 bases not matched to a gene.

This chain connects TRBV4-2 to TRBJ2-4; D unclear. The germline V gene has CDR1 LGHNA and CDR2 YNFKEQ. The V end lost 3 bases, the J end lost 12 bases, and 6 bases lay between the germline ends. This CDR3 contains 10 residues. Here the CDR3 reads CASSQEPQYF. For the CDR3, the DNA is TGTGCCAGCAGCCAGGAACCTCAGTACTTC.

Ten or more counts support this clonotype. The chain carries TRBV27 and TRBJ2-2, with 9 bases that match TRBD1. The V segment lost 5 bases and the J segment 5 bases; nucleotides outside the gene matches: 3. CDR1 is MNHEY, CDR2 SMNVEV, per germline (reference sequence). The CDR3 is 14 amino acids. The CDR3 sequence: CASSVTGGTGELFF. CDR3 bases: TGTGCCAGCAGTGTGACAGGGGGGACCGGGGAGCTGTTTTTT.